The entry below gives a single TCR beta chain sequence along with its context. Its specific antigen is unknown. No much larger clone exists at a distance of one base, and base qualities are not known. The germline V gene gives CDR1 as MNHEY and CDR2 as SVGAGI. From the cysteine through the phenylalanine, the CDR3 covers 14 amino acids. The only DNA kept is the CDR3, 42 bases in frame from the first base. The germline V end is reduced by 4 bases and the J end by 1 base; junction bases left unmatched: 3. Patients with a history of autoimmune disease or receiving systemic immunosuppression were excluded from the trial. Peripheral blood for TCR sequencing was drawn from every dose cohort at baseline, at cycle 4 day 1 and at cycle 7 day 1. Samples came from an open-label, multicenter, first-in-human phase I dose-escalation trial of ivuxolimab. Adults with locally advanced or metastatic melanoma, renal cell carcinoma, hepatocellular carcinoma or head and neck squamous cell carcinoma were enrolled in the trial. CD4+ and CD8+ T cells were sorted separately from peripheral blood before TCR sequencing.

This entry is derived from a study of OX40 agonist ivuxolimab in advanced cancers. Study-level background: The costimulatory receptor OX40 (CD134) was targeted by ivuxolimab, a fully human IgG2 agonistic monoclonal antibody. The purpose of peripheral TCRbeta sequencing was to test whether ivuxolimab changed TCR sequence diversity and led to clonal T-cell expansion. Of the roughly 50 dose-escalation patients, hepatocellular carcinoma was present in roughly 19, melanoma in roughly 15, renal cell carcinoma in 9 and head and neck cancer in 9. The paper covers the monotherapy dose-escalation part of the phase I ivuxolimab trial, which included N of about 51 patients. Patients were allowed to have had prior anti-PD-1, anti-PD-L1 or anti-CTLA-4 therapy, and approximately 40% of the dose-escalation patients had previously received checkpoint inhibitors. Intravenous ivuxolimab was administered to patients every 2 weeks at six dose levels: 0.01, 0.1, 0.3, 1.5, 3 and 10 mg/kg. A male proportion of 75% to 85% and a mean age of approximately 58 years, ranging from 23 to 79, were recorded for the dose-escalation cohort. Partial responses occurred in three dose-escalation patients, of whom one had hepatocellular carcinoma and two had cutaneous melanoma. General study outcomes and caveats: In the 0.1-3.0 mg/kg groups, partial responders were among the patients with the lowest normalized peripheral clonal expansion, particularly in CD8+ T cells. At doses of 0.1 to 3.0 mg/kg, clonal expansion of both CD4+ and CD8+ T cells in blood was seen between baseline and week 6. Antigen specificity was not determined for the clonally expanded peripheral T cells. After ivuxolimab, CD8+ T cells had more expanded clones than CD4+ T cells on average. Low levels of normalized T-cell clonal expansion were also seen in some patients who did not respond.

Genomic DNA was isolated from the sorted cells so that the TCRbeta CDR3 region could be sequenced. The immunoSEQ Assay was used to sequence the TCRbeta CDR3 regions. The source is immuneACCESS, and TCRdb retained only in-frame sequences with V and J called. Part of the clones is not carried over; for the studies checked, unresolved V genes explain less than half of this, and the remainder is unexplained. The sample includes nearly 60,000 clones, with approximately 78% observed a single time. The top ten hold approximately 0.7% of the sample. The chain uses TRBV6-5 and TRBJ1-1; TRBD1 aligns with 7 central bases. The sequence was obtained from an adult with an advanced solid tumor such as melanoma, head and neck, liver or kidney cancer. The sample in question was CD4+ or CD8+ T cells sorted from blood, obtained in a trial of the OX40 agonist ivuxolimab. In nucleotide form, the sequence is TGTGCCAGCAGTTCAGGGACAGCGAACACTGAAGCTTTCTTT. Its protein is CASSSGTANTEAFF.